One and the same sample provided the 22 T cell receptor beta chains below, sequenced in a study of cytomegalovirus exposure and HLA in healthy donors. Amplification used 60 Vbeta primers and 13 Jbeta primers. The assay was immunoSEQ multiplex PCR, and TCRdb's table has in-frame clones only and misses some. The sample gives under 200,000 clones, 60% to 85% of which show up once; 4.5% to 6% is in the top ten. The sequencing sample was made of PBMCs. The receptors were gathered from a man aged 40-49 years in good health and CMV-seronegative.

This clone was seen only once. This chain connects TRBV7-2 to TRBJ1-4; 7 bases map to TRBD1. The V and J ends lost 2 bases and 3 bases, in that order; junction bases with no gene match: 6. Looked up from germline, CDR1 is SGHTA and CDR2 is FQGNSA. The CDR3 loop spans 16 amino acids. This CDR3 is CASSLSGGLANEKLFF. DNA for the CDR3: TGTGCCAGCAGCTTATCAGGGGGATTAGCTAATGAAAAACTGTTTTTT.

This clone has only a few counts. V gene TRBV7-2 combines with J gene TRBJ2-3; maybe TRBD1 (6 bases). The V end was cut by 2 bases, the J end by 12 bases, with 15 bases between. CDR3 size: 13 residues. In germline, CDR1 is SGHTA, CDR2 FQGNSA. The CDR3, as DNA: TGTGCCAGCAGCTTACCAGGGGCAAATGGCCAGTATTTT. Translation: CASSLPGANGQYF. The entire variable domain, with the rest obtained from reference TRBV7-2 and TRBJ2-3, is as follows: GAGVSQSPSNKVTEKGKDVELRCDPISGHTALYWYRQSLGQGLEFLIYFQGNSAPDKSGLPSDRFSAERTGGSVSTLTIQRTQQEDSAVYLCASSLPGANGQYFGPGTRLTVL.

The chain uses TRBV18 and TRBJ1-4, with 7 bases aligning to TRBD1. The CDR3 loop spans 13 amino acids. The germline V gene encodes CDR1 KGHSH and CDR2 LQKENI. After removal of 8 bases from V and 7 bases from J, the junction contained 7 bases not matched to a gene. CDR3 amino acids: CASPRGQGEKLFF. For the CDR3, the DNA is TGTGCCAGCCCGAGGGGGCAGGGTGAAAAACTGTTTTTT.

The DNA for the CDR3 is TGTGCCAGCGAGCCAGCGGGACCCTCCGGGTCCTACGAGCAGTACTTC. Protein product: CASEPAGPSGSYEQYF. The rearrangement uses TRBV25-1 and TRBJ2-7; 7 bases line up with TRBD2. CDR3 size: 16 residues. The germline V gene encodes CDR1 MGHDK and CDR2 SYGVNS. V gave up 8 bases and J gave up 1 base; unmatched junction bases: 14.

The rearrangement joins TRBV7-8 to TRBJ2-7; a possible D gene is TRBD2 (5 bases). The CDR3 length is 16 residues. Germline V gene lookup returns CDR1 SGHVS and CDR2 FQNEAQ. Trimming took 2 bases from V and 0 from J, leaving 14 bases between them. This CDR3 reads CASSLLTSSGSYEQYF. CDR3 coding DNA: TGTGCCAGCAGCTTACTAACTAGTTCGGGCTCCTACGAGCAGTACTTC.

This chain connects TRBV6-1 to TRBJ2-5, with TRBD2 as a possible D gene (6 bases). Germline assignment: CDR1 MNHNS and CDR2 SASEGT. The CDR3 is made up of 15 amino acids. The V and J ends lost 0 bases and 4 bases respectively, with 12 bases between them. The CDR3: CASSEARRGRETQYF. DNA of the CDR3: TGTGCCAGCAGTGAAGCCAGGCGGGGACGAGAGACCCAGTACTTC.

The V call is TRBV19, the J call TRBJ2-1, with 12 nucleotides matching TRBD2. The CDR3 length is 16 residues. The J segment lost 7 bases and the V segment lost 2 bases, leaving 6 bases of the junction unmatched. Germline V gene sequence: CDR1 LNHDA, CDR2 SQIVND (reference sequence). CDR3 in amino acids: CASSIRTSGASNEQFF. CDR3 sequence (DNA): TGTGCCAGTAGTATAAGGACTAGCGGGGCGTCGAATGAGCAGTTCTTC.

The chain carries TRBV7-3 and TRBJ2-3; D might be TRBD2 (6 bases). V gave up 3 bases and J gave up 3 bases, with 10 bases separating them. The CDR3 spans 14 residues. The germline gives CDR1 SGHTA, CDR2 FQGTGA. CDR3 nucleotides: TGTGCCAGCAGCTTCGGAGCGGGTACAGATACGCAGTATTTT. Translated: CASSFGAGTDTQYF.

This clone was counted between two and nine times. The chain employs TRBV18 and TRBJ1-1, with 7 bases identical to TRBD1. CDR3 length: 14 residues. The J segment lost 6 bases and the V segment lost 0 bases, leaving 4 bases of the junction unmatched. The germline V gene has CDR1 KGHSH and CDR2 LQKENI. This chain's CDR3 is CASSPPPGGSEAFF. DNA of the CDR3: TGTGCCAGCTCACCACCGCCAGGGGGGTCTGAAGCTTTCTTT.

This chain connects TRBV18 to TRBJ1-6; possibly TRBD1 for D (5 bases). The CDR3 is 17 residues long. Per the germline V gene, CDR1 is KGHSH and CDR2 is LQKENI. V was pared by 0 bases and J by 6 bases, with 15 bases between. The CDR3: CASSPPSSGLSNSPLHF. DNA of the CDR3: TGTGCCAGCTCACCACCGAGTTCGGGACTGAGTAATTCACCCCTCCACTTT.

The chain uses TRBV27 and TRBJ2-7, with D possibly TRBD2 on 6 matching bases. Germline-derived CDR1 and CDR2 are MNHEY and SMNVEV (reference sequence). The CDR3 length is 15 residues. The V gene lost 0 bases and the J gene lost 3 bases, with 12 bases spanning the gap. In nucleotides, the CDR3 is TGTGCCAGCAGTTTATCGGGGGGTTCTCTCTACGAGCAGTACTTC. Encoded protein: CASSLSGGSLYEQYF.

The chain links TRBV29-1 to TRBJ1-2, with 7 positions matching TRBD1. CDR1 SQVTM and CDR2 ANQGSEA come from the germline V gene. V was clipped by 7 bases and J by 6 bases; unmatched bases: 11. The CDR3 consists of 13 residues. CDR3 region: CSAGQGVYHGYTF. CDR3 DNA: TGCAGCGCCGGGCAGGGGGTTTATCATGGCTACACCTTC.

In its sample, this clone was seen a few times. The chain is built from TRBV7-2 and TRBJ1-2; TRBD1 might be the D (6 bases). CDR3 size: 14 residues. Trimming took 7 bases from V and 5 from J, leaving 17 bases between them. Germline V gene data show CDR1 as SGHTA and CDR2 as FQGNSA. CDR3 residues: CASNEGGLQYGYTF. CDR3 DNA: TGTGCCAGCAATGAGGGGGGGCTTCAGTATGGCTACACCTTC.

The V gene is TRBV6-6, the J gene TRBJ1-4; 11 bases are shared with TRBD1. The CDR3 length is 14 residues. V gave up 5 bases and J gave up 8 bases; unmatched junction bases: 4. CDR1 and CDR2 (germline): MNHNY, SVGAGI (reference sequence). The CDR3 nucleotides are TGTGCCAGCAGTGCGGGACAGGGGGGGGAAAAACTGTTTTTT. It specifies CASSAGQGGEKLFF.

The V and J genes are TRBV5-1 and TRBJ2-1; 8 nucleotides align to TRBD1. Germline V gene sequence: CDR1 SGHRS, CDR2 YFSETQ. The CDR3 consists of 15 residues. V lost 4 bases, J lost 4 bases, and 7 bases stayed unmatched. In DNA, the CDR3 is TGCGCCAGCAGCCTCGGACAGGGCCTGTACAATGAGCAGTTCTTC. It translates to CASSLGQGLYNEQFF.

The chain couples TRBV7-9 to TRBJ2-5; no definite D call. Germline V gene sequence: CDR1 SEHNR, CDR2 FQNEAQ (reference sequence). The CDR3 is made up of 12 amino acids. The V end was cut by 5 bases, the J end by 5 bases, with 9 bases between. In DNA form, the CDR3 reads TGTGCCAGCAGCCAGTCCTCGGAGACCCAGTACTTC. Encoded protein: CASSQSSETQYF.

The rearrangement uses TRBV18 and TRBJ2-7, with unresolved D. This CDR3 is 15 amino acids long. Trimming took 1 base from V and 2 from J, leaving 12 bases between them. Germline values: CDR1 KGHSH, CDR2 LQKENI. The CDR3 nucleotides read TGTGCCAGCTCACCACGGTCGGCGGTAACCTACGAGCAGTACTTC. It yields the protein CASSPRSAVTYEQYF.

This clone has more than one count but fewer than ten. The chain couples TRBV7-9 to TRBJ2-7; 12 positions match TRBD2. This CDR3 region has 17 residues. The junction had 9 bases not matched to a gene; V was cut back by 2 bases and J by 4 bases. CDR1 is SEHNR and CDR2 is FQNEAQ in the germline V gene (reference sequence). The CDR3 sequence: CASSLLAVTSGGYEQYF. DNA for the CDR3: TGTGCCAGCAGCTTACTAGCGGTTACTAGCGGGGGGTACGAGCAGTACTTC. The variable domain in full, with the rest retrieved from reference TRBV7-9 and TRBJ2-7, is DTGVSQNPRHKITKRGQNVTFRCDPISEHNRLYWYRQTLGQGPEFLTYFQNEAQLEKSRLLSDRFSAERPKGSFSTLEIQRTEQGDSAMYLCASSLLAVTSGGYEQYFGPGTRLTVT.

The chain links TRBV5-6 to TRBJ1-5, with 8 positions matching TRBD1. CDR1 is SGHDT and CDR2 is YYEEEE in the germline V gene. Unmatched junction bases numbered 15, after V lost 0 bases and J lost 7 bases. The CDR3 is made up of 18 amino acids. The CDR3 nucleotides are TGTGCCAGCAGCTTGGCTTCGGCAGGGGGCGTAAAGGAACAGCCCCAGCATTTT. Protein sequence: CASSLASAGGVKEQPQHF.

There are a few counts of this clone. This chain links TRBV5-6 with TRBJ2-5, with a possible D match to TRBD2 (6 bases). The germline V gene has CDR1 SGHDT and CDR2 YYEEEE. The V and J ends lost 2 bases and 3 bases respectively, with 8 bases between them. The CDR3 sequence is 13 residues long. The CDR3 sequence: CASSFREEETQYF. The CDR3 nucleotides are TGTGCCAGCAGCTTTAGGGAGGAAGAGACCCAGTACTTC.

This chain joins TRBV6-5 and TRBJ2-7, with D possibly matching TRBD1 (5 bases). Per the germline V gene, CDR1 is MNHEY and CDR2 is SVGAGI. The CDR3 is made up of 13 amino acids. V lost 7 bases and J lost 0, with 10 bases in between. The CDR3 loop reads CASTRTRSYEQYF. The DNA of the CDR3 is TGTGCCAGCACCCGGACACGCTCCTACGAGCAGTACTTC.

Of note for this clone: The junction and the germline gene differ at one end; a read error may be behind it. V gene TRBV19 combines with J gene TRBJ1-5; D gene unclear. The CDR3 is made up of 16 amino acids. Germline CDR1 LNHDA, CDR2 SQIVND (reference sequence). CDR3 region: CASSSPEGGGNRPQHF. CDR3 coding DNA: TGTGCCAGTAGTTCGCCTGAAGGTGGAGGCAATCGGCCCCAGCATTTT.